A selection of T cell receptor beta chains follows, all from one sample in a study of OX40 agonist ivuxolimab in advanced cancers. The assay was immunoSEQ multiplex PCR, and TCRdb's table has in-frame clones only and misses some. Here the sample spans tens of thousands of clones, around 90% being singletons. The sequencing used CD4+ or CD8+ T cells sorted from blood, collected in a trial of the OX40 agonist ivuxolimab. The origin of the receptors is an adult with an advanced solid tumor such as melanoma, head and neck, liver or kidney cancer. CDR3s include the opening cysteine and the closing phenylalanine or tryptophan. The D gene is left open where the match is weak. Only part of the rows carry a size: once, few, many, or a class if the clone is expanded.

abundance	d_gene	v_gene	j_gene	CDR3aa	CDR3nt
.	.	TRBV5-1	TRBJ2-5	CASSLTAPEIETQYF	TGCGCCAGCAGCTTGACTGCCCCCGAGATCGAGACCCAGTACTTC
.	.	TRBV6-6	TRBJ2-7	CASRGPQHYEQYF	TGTGCCAGCAGGGGACCGCAACACTACGAGCAGTACTTC
.	.	TRBV5-1	TRBJ1-2	CASSLAGARNYGYTF	TGCGCCAGCAGCTTGGCAGGGGCCAGGAACTATGGCTACACCTTC
.	.	TRBV5-1	TRBJ1-1	CASSSQVTNLNTEAFF	TGCGCCAGCAGCTCCCAAGTGACCAACCTGAACACTGAAGCTTTCTTT
.	TRBD1	TRBV5-4	TRBJ2-5	CASSSYRGETQYF	TGTGCCAGCAGCTCCTACAGGGGGGAGACCCAGTACTTC
few	.	TRBV6-1	TRBJ1-6	CASIGNRVDNSPLHF	TGTGCCAGCATAGGGAACAGGGTCGATAATTCACCCCTCCACTTT
.	.	TRBV6-1	TRBJ1-2	CASNRQVLLNYGYTF	TGTGCCAGCAACAGACAGGTCCTCCTAAACTATGGCTACACCTTC
.	.	TRBV6-5	TRBJ1-4	CASREIGGEKLFF	TGTGCCAGCAGGGAGATTGGGGGTGAAAAACTGTTTTTT
once	.	TRBV10-3	TRBJ1-1	CAISPQVGEAFF	TGTGCCATCAGCCCGCAAGTCGGTGAAGCTTTCTTT
.	TRBD1	TRBV7-9	TRBJ1-1	CASSFQQGGTEAFF	TGTGCCAGCAGCTTTCAACAGGGGGGCACTGAAGCTTTCTTT
.	TRBD1	TRBV11-3	TRBJ1-1	CASSFYRGTEAFF	TGTGCCAGCAGCTTCTACAGGGGCACTGAAGCTTTCTTT
.	TRBD1	TRBV28	TRBJ2-7	CASSIAGQGSYEQYF	TGTGCCAGCAGTATTGCGGGACAGGGATCCTACGAGCAGTACTTC
once	TRBD1	TRBV29-1	TRBJ2-5	CSVEPGQGIETQYF	TGCAGCGTTGAACCGGGACAGGGTATCGAGACCCAGTACTTC
.	.	TRBV18	TRBJ2-3	CASSLLSGYTDTQYF	TGTGCCAGCTCGCTCCTATCAGGCTACACAGATACGCAGTATTTT
.	.	TRBV19	TRBJ1-5	CASRPQGESNQPQHF	TGTGCCAGTAGGCCACAGGGCGAAAGCAATCAGCCCCAGCATTTT
.	.	TRBV7-9	TRBJ2-7	CASSREVSYEQYF	TGTGCCAGCAGCCGGGAAGTCTCCTACGAGCAGTACTTC
.	.	TRBV19	TRBJ1-1	CASTPLGDLMNTEAFF	TGTGCCAGTACCCCATTGGGGGATTTGATGAACACTGAAGCTTTCTTT
.	.	TRBV5-4	TRBJ1-6	CASSLRSGRAASPLHF	TGTGCCAGCAGCTTGAGATCGGGCAGGGCCGCTTCACCCCTCCACTTT
.	TRBD1	TRBV19	TRBJ1-5	CASRGQGDQPQHF	TGTGCCAGTAGAGGACAGGGCGATCAGCCCCAGCATTTT
.	.	TRBV2	TRBJ1-2	CASSPIPDGLYGYTF	TGTGCCAGCAGTCCAATCCCGGACGGGCTCTATGGCTACACCTTC
once	.	TRBV7-9	TRBJ2-7	CASSLSYEQYF	TGTGCCAGCAGTCTCAGCTACGAGCAGTACTTC
.	TRBD1	TRBV14	TRBJ2-1	CASSSTGQGYNEQFF	TGTGCCAGCAGCTCCACGGGACAGGGGTACAATGAGCAGTTCTTC
.	.	TRBV7-8	TRBJ2-3	CASSGYRADTQYF	TGTGCCAGCAGCGGGTACAGGGCAGATACGCAGTATTTT
.	.	TRBV11-2	TRBJ2-5	CASSSTVVRETQYF	TGTGCCAGCAGCTCGACTGTTGTTAGGGAGACCCAGTACTTC
once	.	TRBV5-1	TRBJ2-5	CASSLGAQETQYF	TGCGCCAGCAGCTTGGGGGCGCAAGAGACCCAGTACTTC
few	TRBD2	TRBV28	TRBJ2-1	CASLSWGGEQFF	TGTGCCAGCCTCTCTTGGGGGGGGGAGCAGTTCTTC
.	.	TRBV5-1	TRBJ2-3	CASSLMTRGTDTQYF	TGCGCCAGCAGCTTGATGACTCGGGGCACAGATACGCAGTATTTT
.	.	TRBV12-5	TRBJ2-3	CASGLVIPWGRERDTQYF	TGTGCTAGTGGTTTGGTTATTCCGTGGGGCAGGGAGAGAGATACGCAGTATTTT
.	.	TRBV7-2	TRBJ1-1	CASSLMQMNTEAFF	TGTGCCAGCAGCTTAATGCAGATGAACACTGAAGCTTTCTTT
.	.	TRBV5-1	TRBJ2-7	CASSLDVTSTYEQYF	TGCGCCAGCAGCTTGGACGTGACGTCCACCTACGAGCAGTACTTC
.	.	TRBV11-1	TRBJ2-1	CASREVGATGEQFF	TGTGCCAGCAGAGAGGTGGGGGCGACGGGTGAGCAGTTCTTC
.	.	TRBV19	TRBJ2-2	CASSPGASILSGELFF	TGTGCCAGTAGCCCAGGGGCTAGCATATTGTCCGGGGAGCTGTTTTTT
.	TRBD1	TRBV5-1	TRBJ1-2	CASSLEQGGRYGYTF	TGCGCCAGCAGCTTGGAACAGGGGGGTCGGTATGGCTACACCTTC
.	.	TRBV5-1	TRBJ2-7	CASSKGPAGEQYF	TGCGCCAGCAGCAAGGGCCCGGCGGGCGAGCAGTACTTC
.	TRBD1	TRBV10-3	TRBJ2-1	CAISESPLGQGVNEQFF	TGTGCCATCAGTGAGTCGCCCCTGGGACAGGGGGTGAATGAGCAGTTCTTC
.	TRBD2	TRBV5-1	TRBJ2-5	CASSARGVGSETQYF	TGCGCCAGCAGCGCTCGGGGGGTTGGATCAGAGACCCAGTACTTC
.	.	TRBV19	TRBJ1-5	CASSILDGNNQPQHF	TGTGCCAGTAGTATCTTGGACGGAAACAATCAGCCCCAGCATTTT
.	.	TRBV6-5	TRBJ1-4	CASGYGTRNEKLFF	TGTGCCAGCGGTTACGGGACAAGGAATGAAAAACTGTTTTTT
.	.	TRBV5-1	TRBJ1-3	CASSLLAGNTIYF	TGCGCCAGCAGCTTACTTGCCGGAAACACCATATATTTT
.	.	TRBV7-2	TRBJ2-1	CASSLLSHSYNEQFF	TGTGCCAGCAGCTTACTTAGCCACTCCTACAATGAGCAGTTCTTC
.	.	TRBV29-1	TRBJ2-7	CSVEDPPGGQYF	TGCAGCGTTGAAGACCCTCCTGGGGGGCAGTACTTC
.	.	TRBV18	TRBJ2-1	CASSPLGGQDNEQFF	TGTGCCAGCTCACCACTTGGGGGCCAGGACAATGAGCAGTTCTTC
.	TRBD1	TRBV11-3	TRBJ2-2	CASSAPGTGGTGELFF	TGTGCCAGCAGCGCACCCGGGACAGGGGGCACCGGGGAGCTGTTTTTT
.	.	TRBV6-6	TRBJ1-1	CASSPRRGADEAFF	TGTGCCAGCAGTCCACGACGAGGGGCGGATGAAGCTTTCTTT